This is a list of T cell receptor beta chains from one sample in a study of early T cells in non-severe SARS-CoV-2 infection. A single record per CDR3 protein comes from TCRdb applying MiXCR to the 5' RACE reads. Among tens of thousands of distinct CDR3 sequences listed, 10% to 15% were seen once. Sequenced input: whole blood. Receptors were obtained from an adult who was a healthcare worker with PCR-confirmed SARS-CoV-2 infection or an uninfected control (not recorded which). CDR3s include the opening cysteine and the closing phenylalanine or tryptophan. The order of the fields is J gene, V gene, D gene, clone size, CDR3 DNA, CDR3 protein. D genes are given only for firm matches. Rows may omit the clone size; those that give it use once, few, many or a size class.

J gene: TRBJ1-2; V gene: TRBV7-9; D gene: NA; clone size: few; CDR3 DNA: TGTGCCAGCAGTGAGAGACCGGTCGGCTACACCTTC; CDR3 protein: CASSERPVGYTF
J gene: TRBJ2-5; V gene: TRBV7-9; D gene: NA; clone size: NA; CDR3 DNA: TGTGCCAGCAGCTTAGAGGTGCGAGAGACCCAGTACTTC; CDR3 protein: CASSLEVRETQYF
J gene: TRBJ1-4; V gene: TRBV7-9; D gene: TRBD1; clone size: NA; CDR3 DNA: TGTGCCAGCAGCTCCTCCCGGACAGGGGAAAATGAAAAACTGTTTTTT; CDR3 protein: CASSSSRTGENEKLFF
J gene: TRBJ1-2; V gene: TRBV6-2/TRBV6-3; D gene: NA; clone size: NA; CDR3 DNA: TGTGCCAGCACCCGACGGGACGTCTACTATGGCTACACCTTC; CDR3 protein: CASTRRDVYYGYTF
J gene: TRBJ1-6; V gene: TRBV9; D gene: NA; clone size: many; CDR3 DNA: TGTGCCAGCAGCCTAAGTCGGGGTAGGTTGGATTCACCCCTCCACTTT; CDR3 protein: CASSLSRGRLDSPLHF
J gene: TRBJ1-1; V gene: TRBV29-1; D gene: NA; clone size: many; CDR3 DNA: TGCAGTACGGGGGGGAACACTGAAGCTTTCTTT; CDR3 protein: CSTGGNTEAFF
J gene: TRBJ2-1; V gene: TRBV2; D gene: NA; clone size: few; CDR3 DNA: TGTGCCAGCAGTGATGCTGGGGGGGAGCAGTTCTTC; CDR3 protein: CASSDAGGEQFF
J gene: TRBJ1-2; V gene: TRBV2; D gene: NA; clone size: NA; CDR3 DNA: TGTGCCAGCATGCAGTTCTATGGCTACACCTTC; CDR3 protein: CASMQFYGYTF
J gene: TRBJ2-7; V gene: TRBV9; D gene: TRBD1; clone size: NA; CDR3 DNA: TGTGCCAGCAGCGTCTCCCCGGGACAGGAGTACGAGCAGTACTTC; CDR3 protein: CASSVSPGQEYEQYF
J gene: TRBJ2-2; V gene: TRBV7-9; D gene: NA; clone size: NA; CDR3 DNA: TGTGCCAGCAGCTCTGACAGGTTGGACAACATCGGGGAGCTGTTTTTT; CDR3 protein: CASSSDRLDNIGELFF
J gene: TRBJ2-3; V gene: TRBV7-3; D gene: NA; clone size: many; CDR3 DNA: TGTGCCAGCAGGGCTCCCGAGGCAGATACGCAGTATTTT; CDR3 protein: CASRAPEADTQYF
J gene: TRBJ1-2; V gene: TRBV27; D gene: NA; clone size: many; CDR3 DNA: TGTGCCAGCAGCACCATGGCTAACTATGGCTACACCTTC; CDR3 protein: CASSTMANYGYTF
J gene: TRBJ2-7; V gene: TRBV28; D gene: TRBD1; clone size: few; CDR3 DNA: TGTGCCAGCAAAAATGACAGGGCACCCTACGAGCAGTACTTC; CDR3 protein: CASKNDRAPYEQYF
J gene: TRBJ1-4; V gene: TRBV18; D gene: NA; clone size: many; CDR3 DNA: TGTGCCAGCTCAGCAGCGCACAGGGCAACTAATGAAAAACTGTTTTTT; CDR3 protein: CASSAAHRATNEKLFF
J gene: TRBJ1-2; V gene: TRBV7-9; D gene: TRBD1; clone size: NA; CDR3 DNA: TGTGCCAGCAGCTTGCTGGGACAGGGCGCCTATGGCTACACCTTC; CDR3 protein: CASSLLGQGAYGYTF
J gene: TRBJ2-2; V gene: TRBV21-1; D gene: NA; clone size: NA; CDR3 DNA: TGTGCCAGCAGCCCCAGTGGGGGGACAGGGGGCACCGGGGAGCTGTTTTTT; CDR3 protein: CASSPSGGTGGTGELFF
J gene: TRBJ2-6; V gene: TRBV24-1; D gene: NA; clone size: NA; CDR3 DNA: TGTGCCACCAGTGAGGGCTCTGGGGCCAACGTCCTGACTTTC; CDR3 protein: CATSEGSGANVLTF
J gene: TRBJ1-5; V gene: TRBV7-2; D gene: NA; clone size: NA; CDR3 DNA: TGTGCCAGCAGCCAAGATAATCAGCCCCAGCATTTT; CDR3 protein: CASSQDNQPQHF
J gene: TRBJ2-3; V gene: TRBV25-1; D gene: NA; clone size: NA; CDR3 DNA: TGTGCCAGCAGTGAGCGGGCATCCACAGATACGCAGTATTTT; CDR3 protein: CASSERASTDTQYF
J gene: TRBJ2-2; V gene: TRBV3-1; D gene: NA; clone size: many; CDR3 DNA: TGTGCCAGCAGCCAAAGCCCAGGGGCCGGGGAGCTGTTTTTT; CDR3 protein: CASSQSPGAGELFF
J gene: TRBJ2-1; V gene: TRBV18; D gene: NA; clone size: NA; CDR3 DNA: TGTGCCAGCTCACCTCCACACTATTGGGATGAGCAGTTCTTC; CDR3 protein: CASSPPHYWDEQFF
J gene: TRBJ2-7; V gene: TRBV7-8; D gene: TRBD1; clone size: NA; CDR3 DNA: TGTGCCAGCAGCTTAGAAGACAGGGCTCCTCCCTACGAGCAGTACTTC; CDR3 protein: CASSLEDRAPPYEQYF
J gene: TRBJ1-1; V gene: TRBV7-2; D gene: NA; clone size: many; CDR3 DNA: TGTGCCAGCAGCCCCTTTAACAGGAACACTGAAGCTTTCTTT; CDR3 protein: CASSPFNRNTEAFF
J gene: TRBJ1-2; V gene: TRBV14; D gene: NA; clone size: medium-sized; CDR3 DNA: TGTGCCAGCAGCCACCCAGGCGGGGGCTACACCTTC; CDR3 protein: CASSHPGGGYTF
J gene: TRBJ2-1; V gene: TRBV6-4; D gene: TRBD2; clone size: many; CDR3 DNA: TGTGCCAGCAGTTCGACTAGCAGGCACAACGAGCAGTTCTTC; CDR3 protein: CASSSTSRHNEQFF
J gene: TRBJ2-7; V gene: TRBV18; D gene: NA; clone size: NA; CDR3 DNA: TGTGCCAGCTCACCTCTCCGGGACGGCTACTACGAGCAGTACTTC; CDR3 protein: CASSPLRDGYYEQYF
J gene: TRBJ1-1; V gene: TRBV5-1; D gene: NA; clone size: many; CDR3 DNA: TGCGCCAGCAGCTTGGCCTTGACGAACACTGAAGCTTTCTTT; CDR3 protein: CASSLALTNTEAFF
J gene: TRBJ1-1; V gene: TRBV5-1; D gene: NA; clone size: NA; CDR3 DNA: TGCGCCAGCAGCTTGGCCTTTAGACGGGACCACACTGAAGCTTTCTTT; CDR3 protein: CASSLAFRRDHTEAFF
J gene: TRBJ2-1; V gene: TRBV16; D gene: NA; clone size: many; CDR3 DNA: TGTGCCAGCAGCCAAACCCCCAATGAGCAGTTCTTC; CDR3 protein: CASSQTPNEQFF
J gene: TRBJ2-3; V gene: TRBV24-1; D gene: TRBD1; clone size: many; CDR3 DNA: TGTGCCACCAGTGGTGACAGGGGATGGAGAGGCACAGATACGCAGTATTTT; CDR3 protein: CATSGDRGWRGTDTQYF
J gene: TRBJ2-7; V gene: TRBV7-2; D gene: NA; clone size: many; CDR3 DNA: TGTGCCAGCAGCCCCATAGGCGAGCAGTACTTC; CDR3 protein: CASSPIGEQYF
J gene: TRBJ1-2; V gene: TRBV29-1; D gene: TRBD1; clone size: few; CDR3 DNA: TGCAGCGTAGCTGGACAGGGAGGGTATGGCTACACCTTC; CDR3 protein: CSVAGQGGYGYTF
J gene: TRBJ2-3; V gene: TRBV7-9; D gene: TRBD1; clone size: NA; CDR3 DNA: TGTGCCAGCAGCTCCACAGGGGGCGGGAGACACACAGATACGCAGTATTTT; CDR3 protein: CASSSTGGGRHTDTQYF
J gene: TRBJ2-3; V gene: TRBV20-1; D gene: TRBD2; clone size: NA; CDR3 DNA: TGCAGTCCCACTAGCGGGGGGGCCACAGATACGCAGTATTTT; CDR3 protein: CSPTSGGATDTQYF
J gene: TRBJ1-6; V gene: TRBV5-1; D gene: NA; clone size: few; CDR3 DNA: TGCGCCAGCAGCTTGGTGGCCCGCTGGGGTTCACCCCTCCACTTT; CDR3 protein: CASSLVARWGSPLHF
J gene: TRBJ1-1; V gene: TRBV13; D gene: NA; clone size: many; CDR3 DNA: TGTGCCAGCAGCTTTCAAACGAGGACTGAAGCTTTCTTT; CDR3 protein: CASSFQTRTEAFF
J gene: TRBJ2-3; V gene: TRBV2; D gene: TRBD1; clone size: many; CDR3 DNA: TGTGCCAGCAGCGGCGAAGGAGGGACAGGGGTGGGAGATACGCAGTATTTT; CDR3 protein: CASSGEGGTGVGDTQYF
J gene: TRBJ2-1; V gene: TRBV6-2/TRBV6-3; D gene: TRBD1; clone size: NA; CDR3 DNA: TGTGCCGGCCGGGACAGGGGGCTTAATGAGCAGTTCTTC; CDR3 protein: CAGRDRGLNEQFF
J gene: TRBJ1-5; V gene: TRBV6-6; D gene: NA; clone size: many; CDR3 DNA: TGTGCCAGCAGTCCCGGGAGGGGGAGCGGTCAGCCCCAGCATTTT; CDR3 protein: CASSPGRGSGQPQHF